The 30 T cell receptor beta chains below come from one sample, sequenced in a study of regulatory and conventional T cells in RAG deficiency. The sorted conventional CD4+ T cells were CD25-low and CD127-high, with genomic DNA sequenced. Only in-frame clones appear in the TCRdb table, and some are missing; sequencing was by immunoSEQ multiplex PCR. The table has tens of thousands of clones, approximately 93% seen once. This sample was also put to use in a study of regulatory T cells. That publication notes: The PCR used 52 TRBV and 13 TRBJ primers.

Input material: CD4+ T cells sorted from blood. These receptors all come from a human donor in good health.

V usage is TRBV7-8 and J usage is TRBJ1-2; TRBD1 might be the D (5 bases). In germline, CDR1 is SGHVS, CDR2 FQNEAQ. The CDR3 consists of 15 residues. V lost 1 base, J lost 5 bases, and 14 bases lay in between. Here the CDR3 DNA reads TGTGCCAGCAGCTTAGTACGGGACGTACTTTATGGCTACACCTTC. This gives the protein CASSLVRDVLYGYTF. Drawing the rest from reference TRBV7-8 and TRBJ1-2, the complete variable domain is GAGVSQSPRYKVAKRGQDVALRCDPISGHVSLFWYQQALGQGPEFLTYFQNEAQLDKSGLPSDRFFAERPEGSVSTLKIQRTQQEDSAVYLCASSLVRDVLYGYTFGSGTRLTVV.

The CDR3 reads CASSAGQGRYNEQFF. DNA for the CDR3: TGCGCCAGCAGTGCGGGACAGGGCCGTTACAATGAGCAGTTCTTC. The V call is TRBV10-1, the J call TRBJ2-1; 9 bases are a match to TRBD1. From germline, CDR1 is WNHNN and CDR2 SYGVQD (reference sequence). V shed 4 bases and J 4 bases; nucleotides not matched to a gene: 5. The CDR3 runs 15 residues.

The chain combines TRBV5-1 with TRBJ2-1; 8 bases map to TRBD2. The length of the CDR3 is 14 residues. The trim removed 7 bases at V and 0 bases at J, leaving 3 bases unmatched. CDR1 SGHRS and CDR2 YFSETQ come from the germline V gene. The CDR3 spells CASGSGSSYNEQFF. The DNA for the CDR3 is TGCGCCAGCGGCAGCGGGAGCTCCTACAATGAGCAGTTCTTC.

This clone was seen a single time. This chain uses TRBV11-2 with TRBJ1-1; maybe TRBD1 (5 bases). There are 16 residues in the CDR3. The V gene's germline CDR1 is SGHAT and CDR2 FQNNGV. The V gene lost 2 bases and the J gene lost 1 base, with 14 bases spanning the gap. The CDR3 sequence: CASSLNGAGPNTEAFF. The DNA for the CDR3 is TGTGCCAGCAGCTTAAATGGGGCCGGCCCGAACACTGAAGCTTTCTTT.

The chain couples TRBV6-5 to TRBJ1-2, with TRBD1 as a possible D gene (5 bases). Looked up from germline, CDR1 is MNHEY and CDR2 is SVGAGI. With 2 bases removed from V and 4 bases from J, the gap between germline ends came to 17 bases. The CDR3 length is 16 residues. The CDR3: CASSYTSLRGFYGYTF. The CDR3 DNA is TGTGCCAGCAGTTACACCTCACTTAGGGGATTCTATGGCTACACCTTC.

The CDR3, as DNA: TGTGCCAGCTCAAAAGTGCGGACCCAGCAAGAGACCCAGTACTTC. As protein: CASSKVRTQQETQYF. The V gene is TRBV18, the J gene TRBJ2-5; unclear D gene. V was pared by 5 bases and J by 2 bases, with 15 bases between. The CDR3 covers 15 residues. CDR1 is KGHSH, CDR2 LQKENI, per germline.

The chain couples TRBV5-8 to TRBJ1-6; 8 positions match TRBD1. The CDR3 is 16 amino acids. Germline lookup yields CDR1 SGHTS and CDR2 YDEGEE. V dropped 4 bases and J dropped 4; count of bases not matched to a gene: 7. The CDR3 DNA is TGTGCCAGCAGCCCCGACAGGGGTGTGTATAATTCACCCCTCCACTTT. It is translated as CASSPDRGVYNSPLHF.

V gene TRBV21-1 combines with J gene TRBJ2-2. TRBV21-1 is assigned pseudogene status. The CDR3 totals 13 residues. The CDR3 bases are TGTGCCAGCAGCAACCGGGACCCCGGGGAGCTGTTTTTT. Residues: CASSNRDPGELFF.

The chain has TRBV19 and TRBJ1-4; no definite D call. CDR3 length equals 14 residues. The germline gives CDR1 LNHDA, CDR2 SQIVND (reference sequence). V shed 4 bases and J shed 7 bases, with 13 bases lying between them. CDR3 residues: CASSKQLSGEKLFF. CDR3 nucleotides: TGTGCCAGTAGTAAGCAACTTTCGGGTGAAAAACTGTTTTTT. Together with reference TRBV19 and TRBJ1-4, the CDR3 gives the full variable domain: DGGITQSPKYLFRKEGQNVTLSCEQNLNHDAMYWYRQDPGQGLRLIYYSQIVNDFQKGDIAEGYSVSREKKESFPLTVTSAQKNPTAFYLCASSKQLSGEKLFFGSGTQLSVL.

This sequence joins TRBV6-1 and TRBJ1-2; D is undetermined. Trimming shortened V by 1 base and J by 0 bases, and 6 bases separated the two germline ends. In germline, CDR1 is MNHNS, CDR2 SASEGT. The CDR3 runs to 14 residues. The CDR3 is CASSEGPSNYGYTF. CDR3 coding DNA: TGTGCCAGCAGTGAAGGCCCCTCTAACTATGGCTACACCTTC.

This clone has just one count. The V gene is TRBV27, the J gene TRBJ1-1, with D possibly matching TRBD1 (5 bases). V lost 6 bases, J lost 1 base, and 9 bases lay in between. The CDR3 has 13 amino acids. Germline CDR1 reads MNHEY; CDR2 reads SMNVEV (reference sequence). The CDR3 region has the DNA TGTGCCAGCAGGATAACAGGGAACACTGAAGCTTTCTTT. Its protein is CASRITGNTEAFF.

This chain uses TRBV2 with TRBJ1-2, with D possibly being TRBD1 (6 bases). The CDR3 is made up of 13 amino acids. Trimming removed 9 bases at V and 2 bases at J, with 13 bases between. Looked up from germline, CDR1 is SNHLY and CDR2 is FYNNEI. CDR3 coding DNA: TGTGCCAGTTCGACAGGAGCCAACTATGGCTACACCTTC. Its translation: CASSTGANYGYTF.

The chain recombines TRBV5-1 with TRBJ2-6; tentatively, D is TRBD1 (5 bases). The CDR3 has 17 amino acids. Germline V gives CDR1 SGHRS, CDR2 YFSETQ. Trimming took off 0 bases at V and 2 bases at J, with 12 bases between the two ends. CDR3 sequence (DNA): TGCGCCAGCAGCTTGGGGTCAGGGTCCCCTGGGGCCAACGTCCTGACTTTC. Its protein is CASSLGSGSPGANVLTF.

This sequence joins TRBV4-1 and TRBJ2-7; D is unclear. Germline V CDR1 and CDR2: MGHRA, YSYEKL. This CDR3 comprises 15 residues. V was pared by 1 base and J by 5 bases, with 15 bases between. CDR3 DNA: TGCGCCAGCAGCCAAGCCGAACCTGCGACCCACGAGCAGTACTTC. Amino acid sequence: CASSQAEPATHEQYF.

The chain carries TRBV7-2 and TRBJ2-1, with D tentatively TRBD1 or TRBD2 (5 bases each). Trimming took 5 bases from V and 2 from J, leaving 16 bases between them. The V gene's germline CDR1 is SGHTA and CDR2 FQGNSA. CDR3 length equals 16 residues. The CDR3 loop reads CASSTDLGTTYNEQFF. The DNA of the CDR3 is TGTGCCAGCAGCACCGACTTGGGGACCACCTACAATGAGCAGTTCTTC.

This chain links TRBV28 with TRBJ1-2; no firm D call. The CDR3 runs 13 residues. Between the trimmed V and J ends, which lost 6 bases and 7 bases, there was a span of 15 bases. Germline CDR1 reads MDHEN; CDR2 reads SYDVKM. The CDR3 DNA sequence: TGTGCCAGCAGCAGATCGGACTTGGGTGGCTACACCTTC. Amino acid sequence: CASSRSDLGGYTF.

The table lists this clone with a count of one. The chain is built from TRBV5-1 and TRBJ2-5; 10 bases map to TRBD2. The CDR3 spans 14 residues. J lost 4 bases, V lost 4 bases, and 4 bases had no gene match. Per germline, CDR1 SGHRS and CDR2 YFSETQ. The CDR3 protein is CASSLASGGETQYF. The CDR3 region has the DNA TGCGCCAGCAGCCTCGCTAGCGGGGGAGAGACCCAGTACTTC.

CDR3 region: CATSGSGQTNEKLFF. Here the CDR3 DNA reads TGTGCCACCAGCGGCTCCGGACAGACTAATGAAAAACTGTTTTTT. The chain joins TRBV15 to TRBJ1-4; D is possibly TRBD1 (6 bases). The CDR3 consists of 15 residues. Deletions cut 5 bases from V and 2 bases from J, with 12 bases between. Germline V gene sequence: CDR1 LNHNV, CDR2 YYDKDF (reference sequence).

The J gene is TRBJ1-2, the V gene TRBV5-2; the D segment call TRBD1 is taken from the table without a DNA check. TRBV5-2 is tagged as a pseudogene. The CDR3 loop spans 15 amino acids. The CDR3 loop is CASSKPGQVGYGYTF. The CDR3 DNA follows: TGCGCCAGCAGCAAACCGGGACAGGTGGGCTATGGCTACACCTTC.

This sequence joins TRBV6-6 and TRBJ2-7, with D hard to call. The length of the CDR3 is 11 residues. Germline CDR1 and CDR2: MNHNY and SVGAGI (reference sequence). The ends were cut back, 7 bases at V and 2 bases at J, with 6 bases in the middle. CDR3 sequence: CASKGTYEQYF. CDR3 DNA: TGTGCCAGCAAGGGCACCTACGAGCAGTACTTC.

CDR3 coding DNA: TGTGCCAGCAGCCGAAGTCCGGGACAGGGGGGCGGTGGGGCCAACGTCCTGACTTTC. Translating it yields CASSRSPGQGGGGANVLTF. The chain combines TRBV7-6 with TRBJ2-6, with 11 bases matching TRBD1. Germline CDR1 reads SGHVS; CDR2 reads FNYEAQ. V shed 5 bases and J 3 bases; nucleotides not matched to a gene: 12. This CDR3 is built from 19 residues.

This chain joins TRBV14 and TRBJ1-4, with 7 bases lining up with TRBD1. Germline V CDR1 and CDR2: SGHDN, FVKESK. The CDR3 length is 15 residues. Trimming took 4 bases from V and 4 from J; bases not matched to a gene: 6. CDR3 in amino acids: CASSRMTGYNEKLFF. The CDR3 DNA reads as TGTGCCAGCAGCCGAATGACAGGGTATAATGAAAAACTGTTTTTT. The variable domain in full, with the rest retrieved from reference TRBV14 and TRBJ1-4, is EAGVTQFPSHSVIEKGQTVTLRCDPISGHDNLYWYRRVMGKEIKFLLHFVKESKQDESGMPNNRFLAERTGGTYSTLKVQPAELEDSGVYFCASSRMTGYNEKLFFGSGTQLSVL.

J is TRBJ1-2 and V is TRBV19; D is unresolved. V lost 4 bases to trimming and J lost 5 bases, with 11 bases between them. Germline V gives CDR1 LNHDA, CDR2 SQIVND (reference sequence). The CDR3 consists of 13 residues. CDR3 residues: CASSRTVIYGYTF. The CDR3 coding sequence is TGTGCCAGTAGTAGGACGGTTATTTATGGCTACACCTTC.

The rearrangement links TRBV19 to TRBJ2-3, with D perhaps matching TRBD1 (6 bases). V lost 6 bases and J 4 bases, leaving 20 bases between the germline ends. In germline, CDR1 is LNHDA, CDR2 SQIVND (reference sequence). There are 16 residues in the CDR3. The CDR3 reads CASSKPTGNEADTQYF. In nucleotides, the CDR3 is TGTGCCAGTAGCAAACCTACAGGGAATGAGGCAGATACGCAGTATTTT. The full variable domain, with the rest looked up from reference TRBV19 and TRBJ2-3, is DGGITQSPKYLFRKEGQNVTLSCEQNLNHDAMYWYRQDPGQGLRLIYYSQIVNDFQKGDIAEGYSVSREKKESFPLTVTSAQKNPTAFYLCASSKPTGNEADTQYFGPGTRLTVL.

V is TRBV25-1 and J is TRBJ1-2; perhaps TRBD1 as D (5 bases). Germline CDR1 reads MGHDK; CDR2 reads SYGVNS. The CDR3 has 13 residues. V lost 3 bases and J 4 bases, leaving 9 bases between the germline ends. Written as DNA, the CDR3 is TGTGCCAGCAGTGACGGGGGAATCTATGGCTACACCTTC. Residues: CASSDGGIYGYTF.

The genes are TRBV11-2 and TRBJ2-3; D not resolved. With 2 bases removed from V and 7 bases from J, the gap between germline ends came to 4 bases. The germline V gene encodes CDR1 SGHAT and CDR2 FQNNGV. The CDR3 covers 11 residues. CDR3 in amino acids: CASSLSYTQYF. As DNA, the CDR3 is TGTGCCAGCAGCTTATCCTATACGCAGTATTTT.

The gene calls are TRBV18 and TRBJ2-2, with TRBD2 matching over 8 bases. The CDR3 extends over 17 amino acids. Losses at the gene ends were 3 bases for V and 6 bases for J; bases not matched to a gene: 12. Germline values: CDR1 KGHSH, CDR2 LQKENI. DNA for the CDR3: TGTGCCAGCTCACCTGGGGGAGCGGGAGTGGATGCCGGGGAGCTGTTTTTT. Translated, it gives CASSPGGAGVDAGELFF.

The chain employs TRBV9 and TRBJ1-3; no reliable D call. Trimming stripped 6 bases from V and 0 bases from J, with 10 bases between. This CDR3 is 14 amino acids long. Germline values: CDR1 SGDLS, CDR2 YYNGEE. CDR3: CASTTGLSGNTIYF. CDR3 sequence (DNA): TGTGCCAGCACCACCGGCCTCTCTGGAAACACCATATATTTT.

V usage is TRBV6-1 and J usage is TRBJ1-4, with a tentative D call TRBD1 (5 bases). In germline, CDR1 is MNHNS, CDR2 SASEGT. This CDR3 contains 13 residues. With 3 bases removed from V and 7 bases from J, the gap between germline ends came to 9 bases. The CDR3 bases are TGTGCCAGCAGTGATGGGACCGTTGAAAAACTGTTTTTT. This encodes CASSDGTVEKLFF.

The V and J genes are TRBV7-3 and TRBJ2-1, with 7 bases aligning to TRBD1. From germline, CDR1 is SGHTA and CDR2 FQGTGA. V shed 2 bases, J shed 4 bases, and the junction held 5 bases outside the gene matches. The CDR3 loop spans 15 amino acids. As DNA, the CDR3 is TGTGCCAGCAGCTTAGACCAGGGGGTATACAATGAGCAGTTCTTC. This encodes CASSLDQGVYNEQFF.